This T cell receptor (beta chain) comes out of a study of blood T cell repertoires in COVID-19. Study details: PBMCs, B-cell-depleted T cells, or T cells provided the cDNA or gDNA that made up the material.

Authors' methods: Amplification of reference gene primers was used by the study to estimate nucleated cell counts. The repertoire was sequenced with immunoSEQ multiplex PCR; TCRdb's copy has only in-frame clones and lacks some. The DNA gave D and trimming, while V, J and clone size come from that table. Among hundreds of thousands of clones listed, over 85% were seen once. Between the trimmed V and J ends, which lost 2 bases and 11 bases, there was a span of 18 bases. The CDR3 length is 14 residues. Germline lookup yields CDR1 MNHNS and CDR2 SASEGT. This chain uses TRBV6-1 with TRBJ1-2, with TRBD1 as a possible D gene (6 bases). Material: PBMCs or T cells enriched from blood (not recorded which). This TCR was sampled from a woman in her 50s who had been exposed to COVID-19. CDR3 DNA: TGTGCCAGCAGTGAACAGACAGGAGGCCTTCTGTACACCTTC. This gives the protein CASSEQTGGLLYTF.